This TCR beta chain was sequenced for a study of PD-1 blockade in classical Hodgkin lymphoma. Study observations and caveats: Baseline TCR diversity was reportedly lower in newly diagnosed patients than in healthy donors. It was reported as lower still in relapsed/refractory patients. Those starting nivolumab under 1 year post-ASCT were excluded. Partial responders and progressors had significantly lower baseline TCR diversity.

Assay used: immunoSEQ multiplex PCR; TCRdb lists only in-frame clones, some missing. Here the sample spans 7,000 or so clones, 77% being singletons. The sample holds a few counts of this clone. Its antigen is unknown. Trimming shortened V by 6 bases and J by 1 base, and 12 bases separated the two germline ends. The CDR3 totals 13 residues. Germline CDR1 reads SQVTM; CDR2 reads ANQGSEA. Each of the patients experienced relapse following autologous stem cell transplantation, and their brentuximab vedotin exposure differed. The chain joins TRBV29-1 to TRBJ1-2, with a possible D match to TRBD1 (5 bases). Here the sequenced sample was peripheral blood mononuclear cells (PBMCs), taken before the second cycle of nivolumab. The sequence derives from a human donor with classical Hodgkin lymphoma. In DNA, the CDR3 is TGCAGCGTACTGACAGAGCATAACTATGGCTACACCTTC. Translating gives CSVLTEHNYGYTF.